This passage covers 23 T cell receptor beta chains from one sample sequenced in a study of beta chain features in type 1 diabetes. Study results and caveats: Type 1 diabetes patients had moderately but significantly shorter TCRB CDR3s in all four CD4+ subsets.

Since all of the isolated RNA was reverse transcribed, expressed TCRB transcripts were what got sequenced. This table comes from immunoSEQ multiplex PCR, and its TCRdb copy is limited to in-frame clones, with some not included. The sample yields hundreds of thousands of clones, around 12% seen once. No cognate antigen is known for these TCRs. Sequencing was performed on naive CD4+ T cells from blood. These receptors all stem from a woman aged 18-35 years with type 1 diabetes.

The chain couples TRBV27 to TRBJ2-7; 7 nucleotides match TRBD1. J was trimmed by 2 bases and V by 5 bases; bases with no gene match: 6. Germline assignment: CDR1 MNHEY and CDR2 SMNVEV (reference sequence). The length of the CDR3 is 14 residues. The CDR3 is CASSVDRATYEQYF. CDR3 sequence (DNA): TGTGCCAGCAGTGTCGACAGGGCAACCTACGAGCAGTACTTC.

This chain links TRBV18 with TRBJ2-7; TRBD1 matches 10 bases. The ends lost 2 bases at V and 5 bases at J; junction bases unmatched: 3. The length of the CDR3 is 14 residues. The germline V gene has CDR1 KGHSH and CDR2 LQKENI. CDR3 sequence: CASSPWDRGDEQYF. DNA for the CDR3: TGTGCCAGCTCACCATGGGACAGGGGTGACGAGCAGTACTTC.

This clone was detected a few times. The V call is TRBV7-2, the J call TRBJ2-1; possible D gene TRBD2, 5 bases. V lost 4 bases, J lost 6 bases, and 10 bases lay in between. Germline CDR1 reads SGHTA; CDR2 reads FQGNSA. CDR3 length: 13 residues. In nucleotides, the CDR3 is TGTGCCAGCAGCTACCGGGGTGGCAATGAGCAGTTCTTC. This encodes CASSYRGGNEQFF.

A few counts support this clone. This sequence joins TRBV2 and TRBJ1-5; possible D gene TRBD1, 5 bases. Trimming pared 5 bases from V and 9 bases from J, leaving 11 bases between. The CDR3 length is 12 residues. Germline V gene lookup returns CDR1 SNHLY and CDR2 FYNNEI. This chain's CDR3 is CASSPPQGPQHF. CDR3 sequence (DNA): TGTGCCAGCAGTCCCCCCCAGGGGCCCCAGCATTTT.

This chain uses TRBV9 with TRBJ1-2; 11 bases fit TRBD1. The trim removed 2 bases at V and 4 bases at J, leaving 7 bases unmatched. CDR1 is SGDLS, CDR2 YYNGEE, per germline. The CDR3 loop spans 16 amino acids. In DNA form, the CDR3 reads TGTGCCAGCAGCGTGGGTCGGGGGACAGGGGGCTATGGCTACACCTTC. Translation gives CASSVGRGTGGYGYTF.

In its sample, this clone was seen a few times. This chain links TRBV7-8 with TRBJ2-4; tentatively, D is TRBD2 (6 bases). This CDR3 is 16 amino acids long. Trimming removed 3 bases from V and 0 bases from J, with 12 bases in between. Germline V CDR1 and CDR2: SGHVS, FQNEAQ. CDR3 residues: CASSFSGGVAKNIQYF. The DNA for the CDR3 is TGTGCCAGCAGCTTTAGCGGAGGAGTAGCCAAAAACATTCAGTACTTC.

The chain employs TRBV5-4 and TRBJ2-7; 10 bases match TRBD1. Per germline, CDR1 SGHNT and CDR2 YYREEE (reference sequence). This CDR3 comprises 15 residues. With V trimmed by 3 bases and J by 0 bases, 3 bases remained unmatched. CDR3 DNA sequence: TGTGCCAGCAGCTCCCGGGACAGGGGCTCCTACGAGCAGTACTTC. This gives the protein CASSSRDRGSYEQYF.

This clone was observed a handful of times. The chain recombines TRBV5-6 with TRBJ2-1; D is unresolved. The CDR3 consists of 16 residues. Germline V gene data show CDR1 as SGHDT and CDR2 as YYEEEE. Between the trimmed V and J ends, which lost 1 base and 0 bases, there was a span of 11 bases. CDR3 loop: CASSLLGLSSYNEQFF. In DNA form, the CDR3 reads TGTGCCAGCAGCTTGCTCGGGTTAAGCTCCTACAATGAGCAGTTCTTC.

The rearrangement joins TRBV19 to TRBJ2-3, with D tentatively TRBD2 (6 bases). This CDR3 spans 13 amino acids. The germline V and J ends were trimmed by 6 bases and 7 bases, with 14 bases remaining between them. Germline-derived CDR1 and CDR2 are LNHDA and SQIVND (reference sequence). The CDR3 here is CASRRGRQHTQYF. The CDR3 DNA reads as TGTGCCAGTAGGCGGGGAAGGCAACATACGCAGTATTTT.

This clone came up a few times. The chain has TRBV29-1 and TRBJ2-3; 10 nucleotides agree with TRBD2. This CDR3 is 15 amino acids long. From germline, CDR1 is SQVTM and CDR2 ANQGSEA. The J segment lost 5 bases and the V segment lost 5 bases, leaving 10 bases of the junction unmatched. The CDR3 DNA reads TGCAGCGTTTTGTCCCTAGCGGGAGTGGGAGATACGCAGTATTTT. It encodes CSVLSLAGVGDTQYF.

The table lists this clone with a few counts. The rearrangement links TRBV5-1 to TRBJ1-5; TRBD1 aligns across 8 bases. V trimming: 4 bases; J trimming: 0 bases; junction bases outside the gene matches: 12. The CDR3 is 18 residues long. CDR1 SGHRS and CDR2 YFSETQ come from the germline V gene. CDR3 bases: TGCGCCAGCAGCCAACGGACAGGGTCTGGGTATAGCAATCAGCCCCAGCATTTT. It yields the protein CASSQRTGSGYSNQPQHF.

CDR3: CASSLDRGNEQYF. CDR3 DNA: TGTGCCAGCAGCTTGGACAGGGGCAACGAGCAGTACTTC. V gene TRBV5-4 combines with J gene TRBJ2-7; 7 bases line up with TRBD1. CDR1 and CDR2 (germline): SGHNT, YYREEE (reference sequence). The CDR3 loop spans 13 amino acids. J was trimmed by 5 bases and V by 0 bases; bases with no gene match: 2.

This clone appeared a few times. For the CDR3, the DNA is TGTGCCTGGAGTGGACTAGCGGGAGTACCCCACGAGCAGTACTTC. It encodes CAWSGLAGVPHEQYF. The chain is built from TRBV30 and TRBJ2-7; 12 positions agree with TRBD2. V lost 1 base, J lost 5 bases, and 6 bases stayed unmatched. Germline V CDR1 and CDR2: GTSNPN, SVGIG (reference sequence). This CDR3 has 15 residues.

As concerns this clone: At one end the junction does not follow the germline gene, possibly because of a read error. J is TRBJ1-1 and V is TRBV29-1; D gene unclear. Germline V gene lookup returns CDR1 SQVTM and CDR2 ANQGSEA. The CDR3 loop spans 12 amino acids. CDR3 in DNA: TGCAGCGTTGAACCACCATGGACTGACGCTTTCTTT. Its protein product is CSVEPPWTDAFF.

In its sample, this clone was seen a few times. CDR3 sequence: CASGRGKSSYNEQFF. The CDR3 DNA is TGTGCCAGCGGACGCGGGAAGAGCTCCTACAATGAGCAGTTCTTC. The genes are TRBV7-2 and TRBJ2-1, with D possibly TRBD2 on 6 matching bases. Germline V CDR1 and CDR2: SGHTA, FQGNSA. This CDR3 region has 15 residues. The V and J ends lost 8 bases and 0 bases respectively, with 14 bases between them.

This sequence joins TRBV6-6 and TRBJ2-7; D uncertain. V gave up 4 bases and J gave up 6 bases, with 16 bases separating them. The CDR3 has 14 amino acids. Germline V gene lookup returns CDR1 MNHNY and CDR2 SVGAGI (reference sequence). The CDR3 nucleotides are TGTGCCAGCAGTTCCCCGACCGCGGCTGGCGAGCAGTACTTC. This gives the protein CASSSPTAAGEQYF.

This clone was counted a few times. The rearrangement uses TRBV4-3 and TRBJ1-5, with no clear D. The CDR3 is 15 residues long. V was shortened by 0 bases and J by 6 bases, with 12 bases between the two germline ends. The V gene's germline CDR1 is LGHNA and CDR2 YSLEER. CDR3 residues: CASSQDSFAVQPQHF. Here the CDR3 DNA reads TGCGCCAGCAGCCAAGATAGTTTTGCGGTTCAGCCCCAGCATTTT.

The chain combines TRBV5-1 with TRBJ1-2; 9 positions agree with TRBD1. Unmatched junction bases numbered 5, after V lost 4 bases and J lost 7 bases. Germline V lookup: CDR1 SGHRS, CDR2 YFSETQ. The CDR3 spans 13 residues. CDR3 sequence (DNA): TGCGCCAGCAGCGCGGAACAGGGGGCTGGCTACACCTTC. Translating it yields CASSAEQGAGYTF.

The chain recombines TRBV27 with TRBJ1-5, with 8 bases that match TRBD1. The CDR3 sequence is 15 residues long. The junction had 11 bases not matched to a gene; V was cut back by 6 bases and J by 7 bases. The germline V gene encodes CDR1 MNHEY and CDR2 SMNVEV (reference sequence). DNA for the CDR3: TGTGCCAGCAGCGAAGAGGACAGGGCGGGGCAGCCCCAGCATTTT. It specifies CASSEEDRAGQPQHF.

This chain links TRBV2 with TRBJ2-5; 8 bases agree with TRBD2. The germline V gene has CDR1 SNHLY and CDR2 FYNNEI. Losses at the gene ends were 8 bases for V and 3 bases for J; bases not matched to a gene: 8. The CDR3 is 14 residues long. CDR3 region: CASAGTREKETQYF. The CDR3 coding sequence is TGTGCCAGCGCCGGGACTAGGGAGAAAGAGACCCAGTACTTC.

This clone was detected only once. The rearrangement links TRBV4-3 to TRBJ2-1, with TRBD2 matching 8 bases. The V gene end was trimmed by 0 bases and the J gene end by 12 bases; junction bases not matched to a gene: 10. The CDR3 runs 15 residues. Germline lookup yields CDR1 LGHNA and CDR2 YSLEER. The CDR3 bases are TGCGCCAGCAGCCAAGAGGCGACTAGCGTTGGGGGGCAGTTCTTC. Translated, it gives CASSQEATSVGGQFF.

This clone appeared a single time. The gene calls are TRBV6-6 and TRBJ2-1; D is unresolved. Trimming left V 0 bases short and J 3 bases short, with 6 bases between. Germline CDR1 and CDR2: MNHNY and SVGAGI (reference sequence). The CDR3 has 14 amino acids. The CDR3 is CASSYSSRYNEQFF. As DNA, the CDR3 is TGTGCCAGCAGTTACTCTTCCCGCTACAATGAGCAGTTCTTC.

The chain employs TRBV28 and TRBJ2-5; 7 bases match TRBD1. The germline gives CDR1 MDHEN, CDR2 SYDVKM. V lost 6 bases, J lost 5 bases, and 6 bases stayed unmatched. The CDR3 has 13 residues. The CDR3, as DNA: TGTGCCAGCAGCCACGGACAGGCTGAGACCCAGTACTTC. Translation gives CASSHGQAETQYF.